Shown below are 26 T cell receptor beta chains from a single sample sequenced in a study of CD8+ T cells in alopecia areata (dated by TCRdb to between 2017 and 2018). The receptor library was made with the immunoSEQ multiplex PCR assay. For TCR sequencing, RNA was extracted from every sample and reverse transcribed into cDNA to serve as template. TCRdb took this table from immuneACCESS and kept in-frame rearrangements with V and J called. Such tables lack part of the clones; where checked against another copy, unresolved V genes explain under half of the gap, and the rest is unexplained. The table for this sample lists around 29,000 clones; 60% to 85% of them were counted only once. The ten largest clones take up 15% to 20% of the sample. Material for sequencing was NKG2D-low CD8+ T cells sorted from blood. The sample's cell subset or site label, decoded: sorted CD8+ NKG2D-low blood T cells. These receptors all come from a human donor with alopecia areata.

The chain uses TRBV4-1 and TRBJ2-3; 8 bases are a match to TRBD2. V shed 1 base, J shed 0 bases, and the junction held 12 bases outside the gene matches. The CDR3 spans 19 residues. In germline, CDR1 is MGHRA, CDR2 YSYEKL. The CDR3 region is CASSQAQSGTRSSTDTQYF. The CDR3 region has the DNA TGCGCCAGCAGCCAAGCGCAATCCGGGACTAGGTCTAGCACAGATACGCAGTATTTT.

The chain is built from TRBV14 and TRBJ2-1; 9 nucleotides line up with TRBD1. From germline, CDR1 is SGHDN and CDR2 FVKESK. The CDR3 length is 16 residues. With V trimmed by 4 bases and J by 7 bases, 11 bases remained unmatched. The CDR3 nucleotides read TGTGCCAGCAGCCCCGGGACAGGGTCGTATGCGAATGAGCAGTTCTTC. Its protein is CASSPGTGSYANEQFF.

The chain combines TRBV2 with TRBJ2-5; D is unclear. The V end was cut by 3 bases, the J end by 1 base, with 15 bases between. Germline V CDR1 and CDR2: SNHLY, FYNNEI. The CDR3 is made up of 16 amino acids. CDR3 DNA sequence: TGTGCCAGCAGTGACCCCCGGGTGTGGAGCCAAGAGACCCAGTACTTC. It yields the protein CASSDPRVWSQETQYF.

The chain employs TRBV27 and TRBJ2-6; 7 nucleotides agree with TRBD1. This CDR3 spans 19 amino acids. V lost 5 bases and J lost 0; bases outside the gene matches: 13. Germline lookup yields CDR1 MNHEY and CDR2 SMNVEV (reference sequence). CDR3 residues: CASSTLRQGSISGANVLTF. The CDR3 bases are TGTGCCAGCAGTACACTCAGACAGGGTAGCATCTCTGGGGCCAACGTCCTGACTTTC.

The genes are TRBV14 and TRBJ2-7; D unresolved. This CDR3 contains 15 residues. V dropped 4 bases and J dropped 1 base, with 14 bases sitting between them. The germline CDR1 and CDR2 sequences are SGHDN and FVKESK. The CDR3 nucleotides are TGTGCCAGCAGCCCCTACAGTGCTGGGTCCTACGAGCAGTACTTC. This codes for CASSPYSAGSYEQYF.

V gene TRBV29-1 combines with J gene TRBJ1-1; D unresolved. The CDR3 is 11 amino acids. V lost 4 bases and J lost 8, with 11 bases in between. Germline CDR1 SQVTM, CDR2 ANQGSEA. CDR3 DNA sequence: TGCAGCGTTGTCTCATACGGAGAAGCTTTCTTT. Protein: CSVVSYGEAFF. The full variable domain, with the rest looked up from reference TRBV29-1 and TRBJ1-1, is SAVISQKPSRDICQRGTSLTIQCQVDSQVTMMFWYRQQPGQSLTLIATANQGSEATYESGFVIDKFPISRPNLTFSTLTVSNMSPEDSSIYLCSVVSYGEAFFGQGTRLTVV.

By share, this clone counts as medium-sized. The chain links TRBV28 to TRBJ2-5; 10 nucleotides align to TRBD2. The germline gives CDR1 MDHEN, CDR2 SYDVKM. This CDR3 is 16 amino acids long. V was pared by 5 bases and J by 9 bases, with 15 bases of the junction left unmatched. The CDR3 region has the DNA TGTGCCAGCAGTCCCGGTTCAACTAGCGGGGTTTGGCCCCAGTACTTC. Residues: CASSPGSTSGVWPQYF.

J is TRBJ2-3 and V is TRBV2, with 7 bases that match TRBD1. This CDR3 is built from 18 residues. Germline V lookup: CDR1 SNHLY, CDR2 FYNNEI. The V segment lost 5 bases and the J segment 3 bases; nucleotides outside the gene matches: 17. The DNA for the CDR3 is TGTGCCAGCAGTACCGGGACAGAGTCAGGTGTTGGTACAGATACGCAGTATTTT. Translation: CASSTGTESGVGTDTQYF.

This chain links TRBV29-1 with TRBJ2-1, with 10 nucleotides matching TRBD2. Germline CDR1 is SQVTM and CDR2 is ANQGSEA. The CDR3 has 13 amino acids. The V segment lost 8 bases and the J segment 3 bases; nucleotides outside the gene matches: 4. The CDR3 sequence is CSLRLAGYNEQFF. Here the CDR3 DNA reads TGCAGCCTACGACTAGCGGGCTACAATGAGCAGTTCTTC.

The rearrangement uses TRBV29-1 and TRBJ2-2; D ambiguous. V shed 3 bases and J shed 1 base, with 9 bases lying between them. The CDR3 runs to 14 residues. CDR1 is SQVTM and CDR2 is ANQGSEA in the germline V gene. The CDR3 nucleotides are TGCAGCGTTGAGTCTCTACTGAACACCGGGGAGCTGTTTTTT. As protein: CSVESLLNTGELFF.

V usage is TRBV29-1 and J usage is TRBJ2-5; D ambiguous. Trimming shortened V by 4 bases and J by 4 bases, and 4 bases separated the two germline ends. Looked up from germline, CDR1 is SQVTM and CDR2 is ANQGSEA. This CDR3 has 10 residues. The CDR3 bases are TGCAGCGTTGGTGGAGAGACCCAGTACTTC. Its protein is CSVGGETQYF.

The chain carries TRBV5-1 and TRBJ1-1; no clear D. The CDR3 length is 12 residues. V shed 2 bases and J shed 5 bases, with 7 bases lying between them. Germline assignment: CDR1 SGHRS and CDR2 YFSETQ. CDR3 nucleotide sequence: TGCGCCAGCAGCTTATCGGGAACTGAAGCTTTCTTT. It is translated as CASSLSGTEAFF. Based on the CDR3 plus reference TRBV5-1 and TRBJ1-1, the full variable domain is KAGVTQTPRYLIKTRGQQVTLSCSPISGHRSVSWYQQTPGQGLQFLFEYFSETQRNKGNFPGRFSGRQFSNSRSEMNVSTLELGDSALYLCASSLSGTEAFFGQGTRLTVV.

The chain has TRBV6-1 and TRBJ2-3, with 14 bases matching TRBD2. The CDR3 contains 15 residues. CDR1 is MNHNS, CDR2 SASEGT, per germline. Unmatched junction bases numbered 4, after V lost 7 bases and J lost 4 bases. CDR3 coding DNA: TGTGCCAGCACCCCGACTAGCGGGGGGGCAGATACGCAGTATTTT. This codes for CASTPTSGGADTQYF.

V usage is TRBV7-9 and J usage is TRBJ1-5; D is undetermined. Trimming removed 0 bases at V and 5 bases at J, with 14 bases between. CDR1 is SEHNR, CDR2 FQNEAQ, per germline (reference sequence). There are 16 residues in the CDR3. CDR3 sequence reads: CASSLAGRGVDQPQHF. The CDR3 bases are TGTGCCAGCAGCTTAGCAGGAAGAGGCGTAGATCAGCCCCAGCATTTT.

The chain is built from TRBV28 and TRBJ2-7; D remains ambiguous. V was clipped by 6 bases and J by 3 bases, with 12 bases between them. This CDR3 is built from 13 residues. CDR1 and CDR2 from the germline V gene are MDHEN and SYDVKM. The CDR3 here is CASSYVPGYEQYF. The CDR3 DNA reads TGTGCCAGCAGCTACGTCCCGGGCTACGAGCAGTACTTC.

This clone appeared a single time. The chain links TRBV29-1 to TRBJ2-7; D gene ambiguous. The germline V gene encodes CDR1 SQVTM and CDR2 ANQGSEA. The CDR3 length is 11 residues. V lost 3 bases and J lost 3, with 6 bases in between. DNA of the CDR3: TGCAGCGTTGATGTGGGCTACGAGCAGTACTTC. Protein product: CSVDVGYEQYF.

CDR3 nucleotide sequence: TGTGCCAGTAGTATAAGCATGGCCGCACTCTATGGCTACACCTTC. As protein: CASSISMAALYGYTF. V gene TRBV19 combines with J gene TRBJ1-2; D is unclear. The CDR3 contains 15 residues. CDR1 is LNHDA, CDR2 SQIVND, per germline (reference sequence). Trimming removed 2 bases at V and 4 bases at J, with 14 bases between.

V is TRBV4-1 and J is TRBJ1-5; D remains unclear. Germline CDR1 MGHRA, CDR2 YSYEKL. The CDR3 consists of 13 residues. Trimming took off 4 bases at V and 3 bases at J, with 7 bases between the two ends. The CDR3 spells CASSPYPNQPQHF. The DNA for the CDR3 is TGCGCCAGCAGCCCATACCCCAATCAGCCCCAGCATTTT.

The J gene is TRBJ2-5, the V gene TRBV29-1, with 9 bases lining up with TRBD1. CDR1 and CDR2 from the germline V gene are SQVTM and ANQGSEA. Unmatched junction bases numbered 8, after V lost 3 bases and J lost 0 bases. The CDR3 extends over 16 amino acids. The CDR3 region is CSVDRGTGTYQETQYF. The CDR3 nucleotides read TGCAGCGTTGATAGGGGGACAGGGACGTACCAAGAGACCCAGTACTTC.

Comments on this clone: A read error may produce the germline difference seen at one junction end. The V call is TRBV2, the J call TRBJ2-1; 11 nucleotides line up with TRBD2. Germline values: CDR1 SNHLY, CDR2 FYNNEI. This CDR3 is 16 amino acids long. The CDR3 DNA reads as TGTGCCAGCAGGGAAGGGACTAGCGGTTACGACAATGAGCAGTTCTTC. Protein sequence: CASREGTSGYDNEQFF. Full variable domain (rest looked up from reference TRBV2 and TRBJ2-1): EPEVTQTPSHQVTQMGQEVILRCVPISNHLYFYWYRQILGQKVEFLVSFYNNEISEKSEIFDDQFSVERPDGSNFTLKIRSTKLEDSAMYFCASREGTSGYDNEQFFGPGTRLTVL.

J is TRBJ2-1 and V is TRBV28; TRBD1 matches 7 bases. This CDR3 spans 16 amino acids. Germline CDR1 and CDR2: MDHEN and SYDVKM. The J segment lost 1 base and the V segment lost 5 bases, leaving 8 bases of the junction unmatched. CDR3 coding DNA: TGTGCCAGCAGTAATCCATGGACAGGTTCCTACAATGAGCAGTTCTTC. This encodes CASSNPWTGSYNEQFF.

The chain combines TRBV7-9 with TRBJ1-1, with a possible D match to TRBD1 (6 bases). This CDR3 comprises 11 residues. V was pared by 4 bases and J by 6 bases, with 6 bases between. Germline loops: CDR1 SEHNR, CDR2 FQNEAQ (reference sequence). The CDR3 here is CASSSGAEAFF. The CDR3 DNA follows: TGTGCCAGCAGCTCAGGGGCTGAAGCTTTCTTT.

By share of the sample, this clone is medium-sized. This chain uses TRBV15 with TRBJ2-1, with 10 positions matching TRBD2. With 5 bases clipped from V and 8 bases from J, the junction kept 6 bases outside the gene matches. There are 14 residues in the CDR3. Germline CDR1 and CDR2: LNHNV and YYDKDF (reference sequence). The CDR3 coding sequence is TGTGCCACCAGCCGGACTAGCGGTCCCGATGAGCAGTTCTTC. This encodes CATSRTSGPDEQFF. The full variable domain, in which reference TRBV15 and TRBJ2-1 provide the parts outside the CDR3, is DAMVIQNPRYQVTQFGKPVTLSCSQTLNHNVMYWYQQKSSQAPKLLFHYYDKDFNNEADTPDNFQSRRPNTSFCFLDIRSPGLGDTAMYLCATSRTSGPDEQFFGPGTRLTVL.

The chain is built from TRBV19 and TRBJ2-5; the D gene is possibly TRBD1 (7 bases). The V gene lost 4 bases and the J gene lost 1 base, with 16 bases spanning the gap. The germline V gene has CDR1 LNHDA and CDR2 SQIVND (reference sequence). The CDR3 loop spans 16 amino acids. This chain's CDR3 is CASSTQGGPPQETQYF. CDR3 coding DNA: TGTGCCAGTAGTACCCAGGGGGGACCTCCCCAAGAGACCCAGTACTTC.

This chain links TRBV5-6 with TRBJ1-2; D is possibly TRBD1 (5 bases). The CDR3 runs 15 residues. Germline CDR1 reads SGHDT; CDR2 reads YYEEEE. V was trimmed by 4 bases and J by 3 bases, leaving 16 bases between them. In DNA, the CDR3 is TGTGCCAGCAGCCAACGGGACGAAGGATACTATGGCTACACCTTC. It encodes CASSQRDEGYYGYTF.

V gene TRBV29-1 combines with J gene TRBJ1-4; D not certain. Trimming took 3 bases from V and 2 from J, leaving 10 bases between them. Germline CDR1 SQVTM, CDR2 ANQGSEA. The CDR3 is 14 residues long. The CDR3 spells CSVEGVGTNEKLFF. The CDR3 nucleotides read TGCAGCGTTGAGGGAGTCGGGACTAATGAAAAACTGTTTTTT.